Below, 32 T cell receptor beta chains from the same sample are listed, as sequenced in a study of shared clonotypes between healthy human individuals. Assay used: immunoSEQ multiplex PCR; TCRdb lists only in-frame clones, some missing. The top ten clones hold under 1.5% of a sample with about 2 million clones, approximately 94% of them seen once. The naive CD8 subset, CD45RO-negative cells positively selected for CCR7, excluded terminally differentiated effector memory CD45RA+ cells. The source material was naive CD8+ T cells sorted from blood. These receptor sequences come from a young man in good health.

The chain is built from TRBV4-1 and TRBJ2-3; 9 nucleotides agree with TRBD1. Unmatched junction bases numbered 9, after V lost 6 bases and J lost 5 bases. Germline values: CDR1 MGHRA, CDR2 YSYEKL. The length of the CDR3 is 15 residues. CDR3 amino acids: CASSPGQGLIDTQYF. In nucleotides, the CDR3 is TGCGCCAGCAGTCCAGGACAGGGGTTAATAGATACGCAGTATTTT.

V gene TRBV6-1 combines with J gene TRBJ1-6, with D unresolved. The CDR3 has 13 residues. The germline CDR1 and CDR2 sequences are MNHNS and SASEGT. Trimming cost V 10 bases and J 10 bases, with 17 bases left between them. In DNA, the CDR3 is TGTGCCACAAAAGGAGTGCCCCGGTCACCCCTCCACTTT. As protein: CATKGVPRSPLHF.

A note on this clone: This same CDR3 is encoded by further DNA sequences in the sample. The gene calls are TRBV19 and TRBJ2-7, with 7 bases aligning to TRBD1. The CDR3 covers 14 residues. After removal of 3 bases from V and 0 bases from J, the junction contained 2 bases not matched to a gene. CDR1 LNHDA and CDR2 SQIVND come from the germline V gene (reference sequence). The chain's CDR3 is CASSIAGGSYEQYF. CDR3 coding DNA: TGTGCCAGTAGTATTGCAGGGGGCTCCTACGAGCAGTACTTC.

The chain's CDR3 is CAWSGRGLNYNSPLHF. In nucleotides, the CDR3 is TGTGCCTGGAGTGGCCGGGGACTGAACTATAATTCACCCCTCCACTTT. This sequence joins TRBV30 and TRBJ1-6; D is perhaps TRBD1 (5 bases). V was shortened by 1 base and J by 3 bases, with 13 bases between the two germline ends. Germline V gene data show CDR1 as GTSNPN and CDR2 as SVGIG (reference sequence). This CDR3 has 16 residues. Together with reference TRBV30 and TRBJ1-6, the CDR3 gives the full variable domain: SQTIHQWPATLVQPVGSPLSLECTVEGTSNPNLYWYRQAAGRGLQLLFYSVGIGQISSEVPQNLSASRPQDRQFILSSKKLLLSDSGFYLCAWSGRGLNYNSPLHFGNGTRLTVT.

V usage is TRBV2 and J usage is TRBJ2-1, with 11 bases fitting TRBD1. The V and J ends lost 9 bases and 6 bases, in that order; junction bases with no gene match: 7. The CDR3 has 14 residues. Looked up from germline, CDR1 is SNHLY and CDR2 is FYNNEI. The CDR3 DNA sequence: TGTGCCAGTAGTAGGACAGGGGGCCCCAATGAGCAGTTCTTC. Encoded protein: CASSRTGGPNEQFF.

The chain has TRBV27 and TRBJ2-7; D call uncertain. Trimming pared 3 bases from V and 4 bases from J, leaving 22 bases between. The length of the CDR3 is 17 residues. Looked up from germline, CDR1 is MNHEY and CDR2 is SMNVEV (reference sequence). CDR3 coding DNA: TGTGCCAGCAGTTTCTCTACTGGGGATACTCCACCGTACGAGCAGTACTTC. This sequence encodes CASSFSTGDTPPYEQYF.

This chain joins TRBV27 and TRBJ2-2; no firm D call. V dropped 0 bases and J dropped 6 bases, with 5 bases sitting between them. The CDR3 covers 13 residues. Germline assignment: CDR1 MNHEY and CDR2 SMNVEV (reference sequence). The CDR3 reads CASSLSKSGELFF. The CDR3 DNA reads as TGTGCCAGCAGTTTATCGAAATCCGGGGAGCTGTTTTTT.

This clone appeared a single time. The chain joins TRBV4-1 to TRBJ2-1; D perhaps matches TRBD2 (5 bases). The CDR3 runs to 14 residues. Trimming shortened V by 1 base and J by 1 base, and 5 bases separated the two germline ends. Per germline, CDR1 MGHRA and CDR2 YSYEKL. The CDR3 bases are TGCGCCAGCAGCCAAGCGGGGTCCTACAATGAGCAGTTCTTC. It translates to CASSQAGSYNEQFF.

The CDR3 region is CASSARDGGAEAFF. CDR3 DNA sequence: TGCGCCAGCAGCGCCCGGGATGGGGGGGCTGAAGCTTTCTTT. This chain connects TRBV4-3 to TRBJ1-1; D perhaps matches TRBD1 (5 bases). From germline, CDR1 is LGHNA and CDR2 YSLEER. V was pared by 5 bases and J by 6 bases, with 16 bases between. The CDR3 has 14 amino acids.

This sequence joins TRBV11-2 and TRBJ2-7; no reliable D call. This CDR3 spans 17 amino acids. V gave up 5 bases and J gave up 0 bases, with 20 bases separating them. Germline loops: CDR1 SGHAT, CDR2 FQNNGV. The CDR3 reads CASSPNPWLEASYEQYF. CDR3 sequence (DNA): TGTGCCAGCAGCCCTAACCCCTGGCTAGAGGCCTCCTACGAGCAGTACTTC.

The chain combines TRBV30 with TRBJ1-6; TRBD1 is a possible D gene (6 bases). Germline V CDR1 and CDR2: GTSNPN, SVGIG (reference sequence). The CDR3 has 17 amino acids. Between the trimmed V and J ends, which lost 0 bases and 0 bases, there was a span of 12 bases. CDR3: CAWSVKDRSSYNSPLHF. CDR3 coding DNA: TGTGCCTGGAGTGTTAAAGACAGGAGCTCCTATAATTCACCCCTCCACTTT.

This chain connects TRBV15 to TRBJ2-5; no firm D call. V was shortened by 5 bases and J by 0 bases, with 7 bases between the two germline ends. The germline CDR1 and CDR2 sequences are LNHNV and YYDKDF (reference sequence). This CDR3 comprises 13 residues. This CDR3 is CATSPPNQETQYF. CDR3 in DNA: TGTGCCACCAGCCCCCCGAACCAAGAGACCCAGTACTTC.

Written as DNA, the CDR3 is TGTGCCAGCAGTTTAAGGCTAGCGGGGCCCCCCGAGACCCAGTACTTC. Its protein product is CASSLRLAGPPETQYF. This rearrangement joins TRBV28 to TRBJ2-5, with 9 bases identical to TRBD2. The CDR3 is 16 amino acids. After removal of 2 bases from V and 5 bases from J, the junction contained 9 bases not matched to a gene. CDR1 is MDHEN, CDR2 SYDVKM, per germline.

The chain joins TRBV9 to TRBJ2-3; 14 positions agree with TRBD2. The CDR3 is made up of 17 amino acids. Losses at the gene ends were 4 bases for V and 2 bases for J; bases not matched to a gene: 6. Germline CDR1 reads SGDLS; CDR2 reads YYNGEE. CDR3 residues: CASSPRTSGRNTDTQYF. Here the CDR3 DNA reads TGTGCCAGCAGCCCAAGGACTAGCGGGAGGAACACAGATACGCAGTATTTT.

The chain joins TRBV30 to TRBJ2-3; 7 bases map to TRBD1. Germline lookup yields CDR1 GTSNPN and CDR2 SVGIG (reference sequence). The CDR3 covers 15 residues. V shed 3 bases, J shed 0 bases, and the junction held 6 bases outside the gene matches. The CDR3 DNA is TGTGCCTGGAGCCTCAAGGGGGCTAGCACAGATACGCAGTATTTT. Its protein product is CAWSLKGASTDTQYF.

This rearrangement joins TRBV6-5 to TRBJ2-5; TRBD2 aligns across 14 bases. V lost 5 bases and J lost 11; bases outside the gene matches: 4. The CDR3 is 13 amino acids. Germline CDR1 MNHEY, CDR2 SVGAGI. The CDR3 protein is CASSGGTSGRQYF. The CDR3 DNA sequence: TGTGCCAGCAGTGGCGGGACTAGCGGGAGACAGTACTTC.

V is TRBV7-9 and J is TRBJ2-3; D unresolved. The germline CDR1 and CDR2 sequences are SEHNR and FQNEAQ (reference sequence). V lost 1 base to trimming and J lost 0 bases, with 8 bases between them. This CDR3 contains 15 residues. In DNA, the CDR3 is TGTGCCAGCAGCTTAGGGCAAACCAGCACAGATACGCAGTATTTT. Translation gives CASSLGQTSTDTQYF.

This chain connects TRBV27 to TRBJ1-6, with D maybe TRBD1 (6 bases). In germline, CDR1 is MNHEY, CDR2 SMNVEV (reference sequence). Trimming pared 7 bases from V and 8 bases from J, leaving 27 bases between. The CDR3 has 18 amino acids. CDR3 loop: CASKKGGGGSIGDSPLHF. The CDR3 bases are TGTGCCAGCAAAAAGGGCGGAGGGGGGTCCATTGGCGATTCACCCCTCCACTTT.

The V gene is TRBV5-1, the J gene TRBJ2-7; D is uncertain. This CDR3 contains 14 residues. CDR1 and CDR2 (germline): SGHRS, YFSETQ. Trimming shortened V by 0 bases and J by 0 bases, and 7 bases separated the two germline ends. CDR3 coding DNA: TGCGCCAGCAGCTTGGCCTTAAGCTCCTACGAGCAGTACTTC. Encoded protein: CASSLALSSYEQYF.

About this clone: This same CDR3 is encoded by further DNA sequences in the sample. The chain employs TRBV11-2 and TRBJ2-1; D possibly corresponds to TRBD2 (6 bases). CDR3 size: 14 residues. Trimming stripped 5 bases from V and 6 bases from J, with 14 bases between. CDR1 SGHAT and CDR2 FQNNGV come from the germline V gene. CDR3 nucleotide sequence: TGTGCCAGCAGCCTTCCTAGCGTCGTCAATGAGCAGTTCTTC. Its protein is CASSLPSVVNEQFF. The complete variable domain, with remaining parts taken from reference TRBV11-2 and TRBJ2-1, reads EAGVAQSPRYKIIEKRQSVAFWCNPISGHATLYWYQQILGQGPKLLIQFQNNGVVDDSQLPKDRFSAERLKGVDSTLKIQPAKLEDSAVYLCASSLPSVVNEQFFGPGTRLTVL.

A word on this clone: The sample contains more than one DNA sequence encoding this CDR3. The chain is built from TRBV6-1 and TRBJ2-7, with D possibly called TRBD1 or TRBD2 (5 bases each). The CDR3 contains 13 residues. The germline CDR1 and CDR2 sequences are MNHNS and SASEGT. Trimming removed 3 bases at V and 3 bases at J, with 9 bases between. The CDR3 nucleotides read TGTGCCAGCAGTGAGGGGACCCTCTACGAGCAGTACTTC. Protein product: CASSEGTLYEQYF.

The CDR3 sequence is CASSHPRDSSKYEQYF. The CDR3 nucleotides read TGCGCCAGCAGCCACCCCCGGGACAGTTCTAAGTACGAGCAGTACTTC. The chain is built from TRBV4-1 and TRBJ2-7, with 7 bases identical to TRBD1. The CDR3 covers 16 residues. CDR1 is MGHRA, CDR2 YSYEKL, per germline. V dropped 3 bases and J dropped 4; count of bases not matched to a gene: 12.

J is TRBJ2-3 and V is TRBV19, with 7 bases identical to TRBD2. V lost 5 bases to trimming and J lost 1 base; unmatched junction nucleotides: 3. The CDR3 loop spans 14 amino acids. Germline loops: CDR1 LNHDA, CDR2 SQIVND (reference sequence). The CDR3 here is CASSVAGGTDTQYF. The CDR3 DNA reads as TGTGCCAGTAGTGTAGCGGGTGGCACAGATACGCAGTATTTT.

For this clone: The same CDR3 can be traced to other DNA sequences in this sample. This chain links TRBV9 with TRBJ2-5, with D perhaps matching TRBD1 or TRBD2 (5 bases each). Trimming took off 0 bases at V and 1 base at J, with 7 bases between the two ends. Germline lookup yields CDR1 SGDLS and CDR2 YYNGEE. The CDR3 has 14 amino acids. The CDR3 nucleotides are TGTGCCAGCAGCGTAGCGGGGCTCCAAGAGACCCAGTACTTC. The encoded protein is CASSVAGLQETQYF.

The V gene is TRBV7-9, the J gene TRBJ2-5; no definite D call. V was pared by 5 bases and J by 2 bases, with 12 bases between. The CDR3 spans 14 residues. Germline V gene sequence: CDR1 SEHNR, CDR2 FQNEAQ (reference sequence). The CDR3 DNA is TGTGCCAGCAGCCCTACGATAGGACAAGAGACCCAGTACTTC. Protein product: CASSPTIGQETQYF. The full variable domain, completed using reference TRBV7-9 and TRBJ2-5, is DTGVSQNPRHKITKRGQNVTFRCDPISEHNRLYWYRQTLGQGPEFLTYFQNEAQLEKSRLLSDRFSAERPKGSFSTLEIQRTEQGDSAMYLCASSPTIGQETQYFGPGTRLLVL.

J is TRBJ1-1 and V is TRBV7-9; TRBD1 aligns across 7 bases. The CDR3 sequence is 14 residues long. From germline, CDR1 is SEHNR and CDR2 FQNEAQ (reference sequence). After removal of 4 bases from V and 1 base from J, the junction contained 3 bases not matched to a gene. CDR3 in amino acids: CASSSDRENTEAFF. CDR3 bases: TGTGCCAGCAGCTCAGACAGGGAGAACACTGAAGCTTTCTTT.

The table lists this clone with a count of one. This CDR3 reads CASSLAGQGFHEQYF. CDR3 bases: TGTGCCAGCAGCTTGGCGGGACAGGGGTTTCACGAGCAGTACTTC. The gene calls are TRBV5-6 and TRBJ2-7, with 10 bases matching TRBD1. The V and J ends lost 0 bases and 5 bases, in that order; junction bases with no gene match: 5. The CDR3 sequence is 15 residues long. Per the germline V gene, CDR1 is SGHDT and CDR2 is YYEEEE. The full variable domain, in which reference TRBV5-6 and TRBJ2-7 provide the parts outside the CDR3, is DAGVTQSPTHLIKTRGQQVTLRCSPKSGHDTVSWYQQALGQGPQFIFQYYEEEERQRGNFPDRFSGHQFPNYSSELNVNALLLGDSALYLCASSLAGQGFHEQYFGPGTRLTVT.

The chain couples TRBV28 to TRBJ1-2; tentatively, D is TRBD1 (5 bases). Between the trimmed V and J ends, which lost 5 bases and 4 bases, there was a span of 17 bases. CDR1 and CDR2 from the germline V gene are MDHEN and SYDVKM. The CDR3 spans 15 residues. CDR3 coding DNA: TGTGCCAGCAGTACCGATTGGGGGGGTCTCTATGGCTACACCTTC. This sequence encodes CASSTDWGGLYGYTF.

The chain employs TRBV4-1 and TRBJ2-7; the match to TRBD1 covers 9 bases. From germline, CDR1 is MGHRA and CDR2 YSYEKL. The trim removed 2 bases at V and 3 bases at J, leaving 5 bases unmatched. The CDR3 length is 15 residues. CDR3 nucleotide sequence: TGCGCCAGCAGCCAAATGGGGACAGGGAACTACGAGCAGTACTTC. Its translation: CASSQMGTGNYEQYF.

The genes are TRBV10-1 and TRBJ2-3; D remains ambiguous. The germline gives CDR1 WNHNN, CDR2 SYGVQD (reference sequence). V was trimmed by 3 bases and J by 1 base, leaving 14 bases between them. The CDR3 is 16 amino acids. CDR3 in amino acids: CASSDTDPSGTDTQYF. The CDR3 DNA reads TGCGCCAGCAGTGATACGGACCCTTCGGGCACAGATACGCAGTATTTT.

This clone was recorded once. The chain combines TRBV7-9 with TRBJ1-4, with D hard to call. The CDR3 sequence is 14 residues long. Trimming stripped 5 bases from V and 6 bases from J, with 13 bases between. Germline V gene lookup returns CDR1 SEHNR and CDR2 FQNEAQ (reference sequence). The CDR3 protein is CASSSPGMHEKLFF. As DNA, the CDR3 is TGTGCCAGCAGCAGTCCGGGAATGCATGAAAAACTGTTTTTT.

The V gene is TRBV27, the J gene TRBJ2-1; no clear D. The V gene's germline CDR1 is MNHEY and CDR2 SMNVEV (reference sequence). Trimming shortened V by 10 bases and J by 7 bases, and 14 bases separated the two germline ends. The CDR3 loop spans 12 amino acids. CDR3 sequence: CATSPYGNEQFF. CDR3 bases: TGTGCCACTTCACCCTACGGGAATGAGCAGTTCTTC.